The next 15 T cell receptor beta chains were all read from a single sample in a study of shared T cell receptors in the human thymus. Profiled with immunoSEQ multiplex PCR; TCRdb holds only in-frame clones, not every one. The data hold some 700,000 clones, with 80% to 90% observed a single time. These data were also filed under a second study, of human thymus T cells.

Sequencing was performed on thymocytes. These TCRs come from a girl under three years old with a congenital heart defect.

The chain couples TRBV4-1 to TRBJ1-1; 10 nucleotides match TRBD1. The CDR3 is made up of 15 amino acids. Germline values: CDR1 MGHRA, CDR2 YSYEKL. The V gene end was trimmed by 4 bases and the J gene end by 3 bases; junction bases not matched to a gene: 5. CDR3 DNA sequence: TGCGCCAGCAGCCGAAGACAGGGGGCGGACACTGAAGCTTTCTTT. Protein: CASSRRQGADTEAFF.

This clone came up a few times. The chain is built from TRBV7-6 and TRBJ2-5; 9 bases map to TRBD1. The CDR3 sequence is 14 residues long. CDR1 is SGHVS and CDR2 is FNYEAQ in the germline V gene. The trim removed 4 bases at V and 4 bases at J, leaving 4 bases unmatched. The CDR3: CASSYGQGTETQYF. CDR3 DNA sequence: TGTGCCAGCAGCTATGGACAGGGGACAGAGACCCAGTACTTC. The entire variable domain, with the rest obtained from reference TRBV7-6 and TRBJ2-5, is as follows: GAGVSQSPRYKVTKRGQDVALRCDPISGHVSLYWYRQALGQGPEFLTYFNYEAQQDKSGLPNDRFSAERPEGSISTLTIQRTEQRDSAMYRCASSYGQGTETQYFGPGTRLLVL.

The gene calls are TRBV5-1 and TRBJ2-7; a possible D gene is TRBD2 (5 bases). V lost 4 bases to trimming and J lost 0 bases, with 26 bases between them. CDR1 SGHRS and CDR2 YFSETQ come from the germline V gene. The CDR3 extends over 19 amino acids. The DNA of the CDR3 is TGCGCCAGCAGCCCTGGTCCAGTGAGGCGGGTAAAAAGCTCCTACGAGCAGTACTTC. As protein: CASSPGPVRRVKSSYEQYF. Based on the CDR3 plus reference TRBV5-1 and TRBJ2-7, the full variable domain is KAGVTQTPRYLIKTRGQQVTLSCSPISGHRSVSWYQQTPGQGLQFLFEYFSETQRNKGNFPGRFSGRQFSNSRSEMNVSTLELGDSALYLCASSPGPVRRVKSSYEQYFGPGTRLTVT.

The rearrangement uses TRBV27 and TRBJ2-7; 11 bases are a match to TRBD1. The CDR3 length is 17 residues. Trimming at V came to 6 bases and at J to 2 bases, leaving 12 bases not matched to a gene. The germline V gene encodes CDR1 MNHEY and CDR2 SMNVEV (reference sequence). The CDR3 here is CASRPGQGGRVAYEQYF. The CDR3 DNA reads TGTGCCAGCAGGCCGGGACAGGGGGGACGAGTTGCCTACGAGCAGTACTTC.

The chain carries TRBV19 and TRBJ1-5; D is unclear. This CDR3 is built from 17 residues. Germline CDR1 and CDR2: LNHDA and SQIVND (reference sequence). V lost 3 bases, J lost 5 bases, and 20 bases lay in between. The CDR3 DNA reads as TGTGCCAGTAGTATGGAAGACACCTCCCAGTACGATCAGCCCCAGCATTTT. Encoded protein: CASSMEDTSQYDQPQHF.

This chain connects TRBV6-5 to TRBJ1-5, with D tentatively TRBD1 (5 bases). Germline CDR1 and CDR2: MNHEY and SVGAGI. The CDR3 spans 15 residues. Trimming stripped 4 bases from V and 2 bases from J, with 12 bases between. The CDR3 loop reads CASSWTDNRNQPQHF. The DNA for the CDR3 is TGTGCCAGCAGTTGGACGGACAATCGCAATCAGCCCCAGCATTTT.

The V call is TRBV4-3, the J call TRBJ1-3, with D unresolved. The CDR3 is 15 amino acids. From germline, CDR1 is LGHNA and CDR2 YSLEER. V was trimmed by 4 bases and J by 7 bases, leaving 17 bases between them. CDR3 in DNA: TGCGCCAGCAGCCCGACCGGGAGGGAGGATAACACCATATATTTT. This codes for CASSPTGREDNTIYF.

CDR3 sequence: CASSPYDRRENSNQPQHF. In DNA form, the CDR3 reads TGTGCCAGCAGCCCGTACGACAGGCGGGAGAATAGCAATCAGCCCCAGCATTTT. The J gene is TRBJ1-5, the V gene TRBV9, with D perhaps matching TRBD1 (6 bases). Germline CDR1 SGDLS, CDR2 YYNGEE. The CDR3 covers 18 residues. Deletions cut 4 bases from V and 0 bases from J, with 20 bases between.

The chain employs TRBV29-1 and TRBJ2-4; D is perhaps TRBD2 (5 bases). The CDR3 sequence is 14 residues long. Germline lookup yields CDR1 SQVTM and CDR2 ANQGSEA. V was cut by 0 bases and J by 4 bases, with 10 bases left in between. The CDR3 DNA sequence: TGCAGCGTTGAAGATCCGGGGAGAAAAAACATTCAGTACTTC. It is translated as CSVEDPGRKNIQYF.

In its sample, this clone was seen a few times. The chain carries TRBV5-1 and TRBJ1-4; 9 nucleotides match TRBD1. V was clipped by 0 bases and J by 7 bases; unmatched bases: 13. Germline CDR1 is SGHRS and CDR2 is YFSETQ. The CDR3 runs to 18 residues. This chain's CDR3 is CASSLVPGQGSRREKLFF. CDR3 in DNA: TGCGCCAGCAGCTTGGTTCCCGGACAGGGGAGTAGACGTGAAAAACTGTTTTTT.

The V and J genes are TRBV7-3 and TRBJ2-1; 12 nucleotides match TRBD2. Germline V gives CDR1 SGHTA, CDR2 FQGTGA. The V and J ends lost 2 bases and 8 bases, in that order; junction bases with no gene match: 10. CDR3 length: 17 amino acids. CDR3 coding DNA: TGTGCCAGCAGCTTATTCCGGGCTAGCGGGGGGGCGGATGAGCAGTTCTTC. Translation gives CASSLFRASGGADEQFF.

The rearrangement uses TRBV6-6 and TRBJ1-2; weak D call: TRBD1 (6 bases). This CDR3 has 14 amino acids. Trimming left V 8 bases short and J 2 bases short, with 15 bases between. Germline V CDR1 and CDR2: MNHNY, SVGAGI (reference sequence). CDR3 coding DNA: TGTGCCAGCTGGAAGCAGGGACAAAACTATGGCTACACCTTC. Protein sequence: CASWKQGQNYGYTF.

This clone appeared once. In DNA, the CDR3 is TGTGCCAGCAGCCCCTCAGGAAGTTATAAGATGAACACTGAAGCTTTCTTT. The encoded protein is CASSPSGSYKMNTEAFF. The chain joins TRBV7-3 to TRBJ1-1; D not certain. The CDR3 length is 17 residues. Trimming removed 5 bases at V and 0 bases at J, with 19 bases between. The germline V gene encodes CDR1 SGHTA and CDR2 FQGTGA.

The chain couples TRBV19 to TRBJ1-2; 7 bases agree with TRBD1. V dropped 7 bases and J dropped 3; count of bases not matched to a gene: 8. The CDR3 consists of 14 residues. Germline V gene data show CDR1 as LNHDA and CDR2 as SQIVND (reference sequence). CDR3 region: CASTEDRTYYGYTF. The CDR3 region has the DNA TGTGCCAGTACCGAGGACAGGACGTACTATGGCTACACCTTC.

The rearrangement joins TRBV6-5 to TRBJ1-3; no reliable D call. The CDR3 sequence is 14 residues long. Germline V lookup: CDR1 MNHEY, CDR2 SVGAGI. V dropped 5 bases and J dropped 0 bases, with 8 bases sitting between them. For the CDR3, the DNA is TGTGCCAGCAGTGCGGGCCTCTCTGGAAACACCATATATTTT. Translation gives CASSAGLSGNTIYF.